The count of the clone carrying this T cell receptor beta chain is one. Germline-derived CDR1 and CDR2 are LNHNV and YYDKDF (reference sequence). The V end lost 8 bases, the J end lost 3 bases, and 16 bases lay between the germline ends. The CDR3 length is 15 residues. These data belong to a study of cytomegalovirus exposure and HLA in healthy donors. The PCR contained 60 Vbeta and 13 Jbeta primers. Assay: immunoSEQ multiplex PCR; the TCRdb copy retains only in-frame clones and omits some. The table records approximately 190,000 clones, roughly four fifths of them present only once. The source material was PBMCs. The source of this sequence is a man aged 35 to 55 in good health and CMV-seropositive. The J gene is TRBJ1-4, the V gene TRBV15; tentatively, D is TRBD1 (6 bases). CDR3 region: CATARVQGANEKLFF. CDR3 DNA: TGTGCCACCGCGAGAGTACAGGGAGCTAATGAAAAACTGTTTTTT.